The 32 T cell receptor beta chains in this list originate from one sample, sequenced in a study of blood T cell repertoires in COVID-19. Generated by immunoSEQ multiplex PCR, the TCRdb table keeps only in-frame clones and is missing some. The sample lists 40,000 or so clones, 75% to 85% occurring once. Source material: peripheral blood. The receptors were sampled from a man in his 70s with acute or convalescent COVID-19.

This rearrangement joins TRBV5-1 to TRBJ2-5; D may be TRBD1 (5 bases). The CDR3 covers 15 residues. Germline CDR1 and CDR2: SGHRS and YFSETQ. Deletions cut 7 bases from V and 2 bases from J, with 18 bases between. The CDR3 spells CASSSWGAGQETQYF. The CDR3 DNA reads as TGCGCCAGCTCGAGTTGGGGCGCAGGGCAAGAGACCCAGTACTTC. Together with reference TRBV5-1 and TRBJ2-5, the CDR3 gives the full variable domain: KAGVTQTPRYLIKTRGQQVTLSCSPISGHRSVSWYQQTPGQGLQFLFEYFSETQRNKGNFPGRFSGRQFSNSRSEMNVSTLELGDSALYLCASSSWGAGQETQYFGPGTRLLVL.

V gene TRBV6-5 combines with J gene TRBJ2-7, with 10 bases fitting TRBD1. The CDR3 extends over 12 amino acids. V was pared by 10 bases and J by 2 bases, with 2 bases of the junction left unmatched. CDR1 is MNHEY, CDR2 SVGAGI, per germline. This chain's CDR3 is CATGQGAYEQYF. The CDR3 DNA is TGTGCCACAGGACAGGGGGCCTACGAGCAGTACTTC.

The CDR3 DNA sequence: TGTGCCAGCAGCCTACTCGCGACTAGCGGGGCCTACGAGCAGTACTTC. It specifies CASSLLATSGAYEQYF. The J gene is TRBJ2-7, the V gene TRBV5-5, with TRBD2 matching 11 bases. Losses at the gene ends were 4 bases for V and 2 bases for J; bases not matched to a gene: 8. The CDR3 loop spans 16 amino acids. The V gene's germline CDR1 is SGHKS and CDR2 YYEKEE (reference sequence). Full variable domain (rest looked up from reference TRBV5-5 and TRBJ2-7): DAGVTQSPTHLIKTRGQQVTLRCSPISGHKSVSWYQQVLGQGPQFIFQYYEKEERGRGNFPDRFSARQFPNYSSELNVNALLLGDSALYLCASSLLATSGAYEQYFGPGTRLTVT.

This sequence joins TRBV19 and TRBJ2-5; D is undetermined. The CDR3 is 13 amino acids. Per germline, CDR1 LNHDA and CDR2 SQIVND (reference sequence). Trimming shortened V by 4 bases and J by 5 bases, and 11 bases separated the two germline ends. The CDR3 reads CASSTPTGETQYF. Here the CDR3 DNA reads TGTGCCAGTAGTACCCCGACCGGGGAGACCCAGTACTTC. The whole variable domain, remainder taken from reference TRBV19 and TRBJ2-5, is DGGITQSPKYLFRKEGQNVTLSCEQNLNHDAMYWYRQDPGQGLRLIYYSQIVNDFQKGDIAEGYSVSREKKESFPLTVTSAQKNPTAFYLCASSTPTGETQYFGPGTRLLVL.

The V call is TRBV28, the J call TRBJ1-5; the match to TRBD1 covers 7 bases. V trimming: 5 bases; J trimming: 3 bases; junction bases outside the gene matches: 7. The CDR3 sequence is 15 residues long. Looked up from germline, CDR1 is MDHEN and CDR2 is SYDVKM. The CDR3 here is CASSAPDRVNQPQHF. The CDR3 DNA follows: TGTGCCAGCAGTGCCCCCGACAGGGTCAATCAGCCCCAGCATTTT. The full variable domain, its missing parts supplied by reference TRBV28 and TRBJ1-5, is DVKVTQSSRYLVKRTGEKVFLECVQDMDHENMFWYRQDPGLGLRLIYFSYDVKMKEKGDIPEGYSVSREKKERFSLILESASTNQTSMYLCASSAPDRVNQPQHFGDGTRLSIL.

The chain recombines TRBV19 with TRBJ1-2, with unresolved D. Looked up from germline, CDR1 is LNHDA and CDR2 is SQIVND (reference sequence). Trimming removed 2 bases at V and 3 bases at J, with 10 bases between. The CDR3 length is 14 residues. The CDR3, as DNA: TGTGCCAGTAGTATATTCGGGGTGGACTATGGCTACACCTTC. It encodes CASSIFGVDYGYTF.

The chain has TRBV10-3 and TRBJ1-5; D is unresolved. V was shortened by 4 bases and J by 4 bases, with 8 bases between the two germline ends. Germline values: CDR1 ENHRY, CDR2 SYGVKD. The CDR3 runs 13 residues. CDR3 region: CAISGAGNQPQHF. CDR3 DNA: TGTGCCATCAGTGGGGCAGGAAATCAGCCCCAGCATTTT.

The J gene is TRBJ1-1, the V gene TRBV6-5, with D possibly matching TRBD1 (6 bases). The CDR3 consists of 11 residues. The germline gives CDR1 MNHEY, CDR2 SVGAGI. V lost 7 bases and J lost 7, with 10 bases in between. CDR3 residues: CASTVDSEAFF. The CDR3 region has the DNA TGTGCCAGCACCGTGGACAGTGAAGCTTTCTTT.

The chain joins TRBV19 to TRBJ1-4, with 8 bases aligning to TRBD1. Germline V gene data show CDR1 as LNHDA and CDR2 as SQIVND (reference sequence). This CDR3 spans 15 amino acids. J lost 8 bases, V lost 4 bases, and 9 bases had no gene match. The CDR3 region has the DNA TGTGCCAGTAGTAGAAGGACAGGGTGGAACGAAAAACTGTTTTTT. Translation gives CASSRRTGWNEKLFF.

For the CDR3, the DNA is TGTGCCAGCAGTTTCAGGACAGGGGTCGAGCAGTACTTC. The encoded protein is CASSFRTGVEQYF. V gene TRBV6-6 combines with J gene TRBJ2-7; 9 bases match TRBD1. Per the germline V gene, CDR1 is MNHNY and CDR2 is SVGAGI (reference sequence). The CDR3 has 13 residues. Trimming removed 4 bases from V and 6 bases from J; junction bases left unmatched: 4.

V is TRBV7-6 and J is TRBJ2-1; TRBD1 agrees at 9 bases. The CDR3 runs to 15 residues. CDR1 is SGHVS, CDR2 FNYEAQ, per germline. Germline trimming cut 5 bases from V and 4 bases from J; bases unmatched to any gene: 6. CDR3 in amino acids: CASSTGTGNYNEQFF. The CDR3 region has the DNA TGTGCCAGCAGCACCGGGACAGGGAATTACAATGAGCAGTTCTTC.

V and J are TRBV28 and TRBJ1-1; D unresolved. CDR1 is MDHEN and CDR2 is SYDVKM in the germline V gene. The CDR3 covers 15 residues. Trimming cost V 6 bases and J 0 bases, with 14 bases left between them. Here the CDR3 DNA reads TGTGCCAGCAGGTCCTTTTCCGGGGTGAACACTGAAGCTTTCTTT. This sequence encodes CASRSFSGVNTEAFF.

The DNA of the CDR3 is TGTGCCAGCAGCTTAGCGCTCGGGACAACAACACACTACGAGCAGTACTTC. As protein: CASSLALGTTTHYEQYF. The chain joins TRBV7-9 to TRBJ2-7, with D possibly being TRBD1 (6 bases). Germline V gene data show CDR1 as SEHNR and CDR2 as FQNEAQ (reference sequence). The CDR3 covers 17 residues. V lost 0 bases and J lost 3, with 18 bases in between.

CDR3 nucleotides: TGTGCCAGCAGTTCCAACTACGAGCAGTACTTC. This codes for CASSSNYEQYF. V is TRBV28 and J is TRBJ2-7, with unresolved D. Germline V gene lookup returns CDR1 MDHEN and CDR2 SYDVKM. The CDR3 covers 11 residues. Trimming shortened V by 4 bases and J by 3 bases, and 4 bases separated the two germline ends. Full variable domain (missing parts from reference TRBV28 and TRBJ2-7): DVKVTQSSRYLVKRTGEKVFLECVQDMDHENMFWYRQDPGLGLRLIYFSYDVKMKEKGDIPEGYSVSREKKERFSLILESASTNQTSMYLCASSSNYEQYFGPGTRLTVT.

The chain is built from TRBV3-1 (or the pseudogene TRBV3-2) and TRBJ2-2; D unresolved. The CDR3 has 16 amino acids. Germline V gene lookup returns CDR1 LGHDT and CDR2 YNNKEL (reference sequence). V dropped 3 bases and J dropped 3 bases, with 14 bases sitting between them. CDR3 DNA sequence: TGTGCCAGCAGCCATCCCACCGCGCGTTACACCGGGGAGCTGTTTTTT. Amino acid sequence: CASSHPTARYTGELFF.

CDR3 in DNA: TGTGCCACCCTAGGGGGGGGCTACGAGCAGTACTTC. The encoded protein is CATLGGGYEQYF. The chain is built from TRBV28 and TRBJ2-7, with a weak D call TRBD2 (7 bases). The length of the CDR3 is 12 residues. Germline V gives CDR1 MDHEN, CDR2 SYDVKM. The ends were cut back, 10 bases at V and 3 bases at J, with 13 bases in the middle. The variable domain in full, completed from reference TRBV28 and TRBJ2-7, reads DVKVTQSSRYLVKRTGEKVFLECVQDMDHENMFWYRQDPGLGLRLIYFSYDVKMKEKGDIPEGYSVSREKKERFSLILESASTNQTSMYLCATLGGGYEQYFGPGTRLTVT.

The chain links TRBV28 to TRBJ1-1; D gene uncertain. V was cut by 2 bases and J by 3 bases, with 10 bases left in between. Germline loops: CDR1 MDHEN, CDR2 SYDVKM. The CDR3 runs 14 residues. The CDR3 DNA is TGTGCCAGCAGTTTACCCCAGGAGGACACTGAAGCTTTCTTT. Translated: CASSLPQEDTEAFF.

This clone was counted between two and nine times. The DNA of the CDR3 is TGTGCCAGCAGCCAAGGGACTAGCGGAAACACAGATACGCAGTATTTT. Protein product: CASSQGTSGNTDTQYF. The rearrangement uses TRBV3-1 (or the pseudogene TRBV3-2) and TRBJ2-3, with 10 bases matching TRBD2. Unmatched junction bases numbered 3, after V lost 1 base and J lost 2 bases. Germline V gives CDR1 LGHDT, CDR2 YNNKEL (reference sequence). The CDR3 is 16 residues long.

The chain is built from TRBV28 and TRBJ1-2; D unresolved. The CDR3 length is 15 residues. The germline CDR1 and CDR2 sequences are MDHEN and SYDVKM. V lost 2 bases and J lost 4, with 14 bases in between. The CDR3, as DNA: TGTGCCAGCAGTTTAGTTTTGGGCACGGTCTATGGCTACACCTTC. It is translated as CASSLVLGTVYGYTF.

This chain joins TRBV5-8 and TRBJ2-7; tentative D call: TRBD1 (5 bases). V lost 2 bases, J lost 2 bases, and 8 bases lay in between. The CDR3 has 13 residues. Germline-derived CDR1 and CDR2 are SGHTS and YDEGEE. This CDR3 reads CASSFGRAYEQYF. As DNA, the CDR3 is TGTGCCAGCAGCTTCGGCAGGGCCTACGAGCAGTACTTC.

The chain carries TRBV27 and TRBJ1-3, with a weak D call TRBD1 (6 bases). The germline V gene has CDR1 MNHEY and CDR2 SMNVEV (reference sequence). Trimming pared 0 bases from V and 0 bases from J, leaving 12 bases between. The CDR3 has 17 residues. The CDR3 bases are TGTGCCAGCAGTTTATCAGGGGGACAACTCTCTGGAAACACCATATATTTT. Translating it yields CASSLSGGQLSGNTIYF.

V usage is TRBV28 and J usage is TRBJ2-1; 10 bases are a match to TRBD2. The CDR3 has 15 residues. The junction had 12 bases not matched to a gene; V was cut back by 6 bases and J by 10 bases. Germline V gene lookup returns CDR1 MDHEN and CDR2 SYDVKM. The CDR3 DNA reads as TGTGCCAGCAGAACTAGCGGGGAGGGGAAGAGCGAGCAGTTCTTC. Amino acid sequence: CASRTSGEGKSEQFF.

The CDR3 sequence is CASSPRVALNTGELFF. In DNA form, the CDR3 reads TGTGCCAGCAGCCCCCGGGTAGCGTTGAACACCGGGGAGCTGTTTTTT. The chain recombines TRBV4-2 with TRBJ2-2; weak D call: TRBD2 (5 bases). Per germline, CDR1 LGHNA and CDR2 YNFKEQ. V lost 4 bases to trimming and J lost 1 base, with 13 bases between them. The CDR3 covers 16 residues.

The chain is built from TRBV20-1 and TRBJ1-2; D is possibly TRBD1 (6 bases). Between the trimmed V and J ends, which lost 3 bases and 5 bases, there was a span of 16 bases. Germline loops: CDR1 DFQATT, CDR2 SNEGSKA (reference sequence). The CDR3 sequence is 14 residues long. CDR3 bases: TGCAGTGCTAGTGGAGCCGAGACAGGTTATGGCTACACCTTC. As protein: CSASGAETGYGYTF.

V gene TRBV7-8 combines with J gene TRBJ2-7; D not resolved. V was shortened by 0 bases and J by 7 bases, with 10 bases between the two germline ends. The CDR3 extends over 13 amino acids. Germline V CDR1 and CDR2: SGHVS, FQNEAQ. The CDR3 DNA sequence: TGTGCCAGCAGCTTAGCGGAAGCGCGGGAGCAGTACTTC. As protein: CASSLAEAREQYF.

The gene calls are TRBV11-2 and TRBJ2-2; TRBD2 might be the D (6 bases). This CDR3 has 13 amino acids. Germline lookup yields CDR1 SGHAT and CDR2 FQNNGV. V lost 5 bases, J lost 6 bases, and 10 bases lay in between. DNA for the CDR3: TGTGCCAGCAGCCCTGGGACTCCCGGGGAGCTGTTTTTT. Translated, it gives CASSPGTPGELFF.

A remark on this clone: This sample also contains other DNA sequences that code for the same CDR3. The V gene is TRBV6-2 or TRBV6-3, the J gene TRBJ2-7; TRBD2 aligns across 13 bases. The germline gives CDR1 MNHEY, CDR2 SVGEGT. The CDR3 covers 15 residues. V trimming: 5 bases; J trimming: 4 bases; junction bases outside the gene matches: 5. The CDR3 sequence: CASSRGTSGDYEQYF. The DNA for the CDR3 is TGTGCCAGCAGTCGGGGGACTAGCGGGGATTACGAGCAGTACTTC.

This chain uses TRBV4-2 with TRBJ2-1; a possible D gene is TRBD2 (5 bases). This CDR3 has 16 residues. From germline, CDR1 is LGHNA and CDR2 YNFKEQ. Between the trimmed V and J ends, which lost 0 bases and 2 bases, there was a span of 11 bases. CDR3 DNA: TGTGCCAGCAGCCAAGAACGAGGGCTAGCCTACAATGAGCAGTTCTTC. It yields the protein CASSQERGLAYNEQFF.

The chain is built from TRBV28 and TRBJ2-7, with D tentatively TRBD1 (6 bases). V was clipped by 6 bases and J by 6 bases, with 18 bases between them. The CDR3 has 14 residues. Germline V gene sequence: CDR1 MDHEN, CDR2 SYDVKM. CDR3 sequence reads: CASSSRGLRGEQYF. CDR3 bases: TGTGCCAGCAGCTCCAGGGGCCTCAGGGGCGAGCAGTACTTC.

V and J are TRBV19 and TRBJ2-7; 8 nucleotides line up with TRBD1. The length of the CDR3 is 15 residues. J lost 1 base, V lost 5 bases, and 7 bases had no gene match. The germline V gene has CDR1 LNHDA and CDR2 SQIVND (reference sequence). CDR3: CASSPWTGLSYEQYF. The CDR3 DNA sequence: TGTGCCAGTAGTCCCTGGACAGGGCTATCCTACGAGCAGTACTTC.

CDR3 loop: CASNPQGSFYGYTF. The DNA for the CDR3 is TGTGCCAGCAACCCGCAGGGCTCCTTCTATGGCTACACCTTC. The genes are TRBV25-1 and TRBJ1-2, with D maybe TRBD1 (5 bases). The V gene's germline CDR1 is MGHDK and CDR2 SYGVNS. With 7 bases removed from V and 4 bases from J, the gap between germline ends came to 16 bases. This CDR3 comprises 14 residues.

The chain links TRBV2 to TRBJ2-3; D might be TRBD1 (5 bases). Germline CDR1 is SNHLY and CDR2 is FYNNEI. Trimming stripped 2 bases from V and 2 bases from J, with 11 bases between. There are 15 residues in the CDR3. DNA of the CDR3: TGTGCCAGCAGTGAAACAGGACCGGACACAGATACGCAGTATTTT. This gives the protein CASSETGPDTDTQYF.